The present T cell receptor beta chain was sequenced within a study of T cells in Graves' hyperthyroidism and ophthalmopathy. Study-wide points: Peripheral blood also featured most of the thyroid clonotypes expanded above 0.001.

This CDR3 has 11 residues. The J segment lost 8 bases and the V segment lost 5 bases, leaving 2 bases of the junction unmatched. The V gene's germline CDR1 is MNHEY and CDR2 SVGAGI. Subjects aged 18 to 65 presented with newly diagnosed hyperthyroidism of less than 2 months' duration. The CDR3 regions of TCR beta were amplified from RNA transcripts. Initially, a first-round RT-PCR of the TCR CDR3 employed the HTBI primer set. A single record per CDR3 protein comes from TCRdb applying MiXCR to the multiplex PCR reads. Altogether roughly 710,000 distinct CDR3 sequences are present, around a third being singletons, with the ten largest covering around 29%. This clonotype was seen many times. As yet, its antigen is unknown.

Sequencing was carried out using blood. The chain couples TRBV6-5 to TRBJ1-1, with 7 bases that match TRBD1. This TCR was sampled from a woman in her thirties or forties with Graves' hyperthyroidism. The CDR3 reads CASSTTGEAFF. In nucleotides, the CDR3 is TGTGCCAGCAGTACGACAGGGGAAGCTTTCTTT.